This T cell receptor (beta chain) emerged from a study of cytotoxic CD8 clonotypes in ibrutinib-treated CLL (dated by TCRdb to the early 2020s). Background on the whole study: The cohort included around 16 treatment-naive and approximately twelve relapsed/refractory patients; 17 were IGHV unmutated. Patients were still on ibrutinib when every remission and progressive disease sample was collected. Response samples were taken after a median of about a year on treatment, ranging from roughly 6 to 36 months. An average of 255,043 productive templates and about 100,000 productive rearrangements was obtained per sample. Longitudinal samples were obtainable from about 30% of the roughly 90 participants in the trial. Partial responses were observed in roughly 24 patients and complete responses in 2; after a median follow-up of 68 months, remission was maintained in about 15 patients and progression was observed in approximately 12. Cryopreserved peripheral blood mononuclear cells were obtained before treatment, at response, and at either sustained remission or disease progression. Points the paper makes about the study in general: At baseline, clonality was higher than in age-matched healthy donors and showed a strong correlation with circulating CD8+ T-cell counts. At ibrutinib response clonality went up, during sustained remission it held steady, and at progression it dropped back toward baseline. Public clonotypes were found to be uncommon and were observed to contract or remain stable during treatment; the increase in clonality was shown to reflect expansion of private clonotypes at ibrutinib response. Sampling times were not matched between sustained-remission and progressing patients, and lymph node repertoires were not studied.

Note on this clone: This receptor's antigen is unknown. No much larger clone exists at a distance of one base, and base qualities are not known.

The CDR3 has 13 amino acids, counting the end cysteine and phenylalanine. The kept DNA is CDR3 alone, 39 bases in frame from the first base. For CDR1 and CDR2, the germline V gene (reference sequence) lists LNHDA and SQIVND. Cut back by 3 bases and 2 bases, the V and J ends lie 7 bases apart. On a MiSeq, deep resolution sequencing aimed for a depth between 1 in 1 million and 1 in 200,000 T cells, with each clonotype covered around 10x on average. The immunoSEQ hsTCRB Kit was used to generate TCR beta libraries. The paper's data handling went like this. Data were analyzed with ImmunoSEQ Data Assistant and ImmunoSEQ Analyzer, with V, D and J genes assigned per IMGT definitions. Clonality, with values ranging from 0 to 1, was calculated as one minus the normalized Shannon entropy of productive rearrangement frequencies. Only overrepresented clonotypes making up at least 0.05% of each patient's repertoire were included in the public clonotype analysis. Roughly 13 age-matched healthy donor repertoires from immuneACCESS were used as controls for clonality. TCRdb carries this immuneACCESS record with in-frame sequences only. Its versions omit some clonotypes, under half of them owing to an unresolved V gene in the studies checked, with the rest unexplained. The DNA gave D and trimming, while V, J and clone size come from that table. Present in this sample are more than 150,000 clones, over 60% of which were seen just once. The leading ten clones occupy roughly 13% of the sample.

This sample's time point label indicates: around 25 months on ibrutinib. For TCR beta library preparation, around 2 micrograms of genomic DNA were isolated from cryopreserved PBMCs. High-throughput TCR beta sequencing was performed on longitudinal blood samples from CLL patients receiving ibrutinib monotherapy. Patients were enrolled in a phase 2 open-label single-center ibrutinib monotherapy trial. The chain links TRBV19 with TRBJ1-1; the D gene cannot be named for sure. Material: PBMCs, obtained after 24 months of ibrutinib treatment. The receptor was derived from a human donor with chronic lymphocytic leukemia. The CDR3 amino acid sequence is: CASSISGNTEAFF. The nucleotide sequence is TGTGCCAGTAGTATCTCGGGAAACACTGAAGCTTTCTTT.